This passage covers 8 T cell receptor beta chains from one sample sequenced in a study of vaccination and CD4 T cells after COVID-19. Antigens for these TCRs are unknown. Sequenced with the Oncomine TCR Beta short-read assay was DNA taken from cultured CD4+ T cells. TCRdb recomputed calls from the PCR reads with MiXCR, one row per CDR3 protein. Found here are over 8,500 distinct CDR3 sequences, roughly 65% of them singletons; the top ten hold approximately 9%. As for treatment: approximately nine-day PBMC culture with coronavirus spike peptide pools or control peptides (ViraFEST assay). The specimen comprised CD4+ T cells from blood, cultured in vitro, sampled before SARS-CoV-2 vaccination. Receptors originate from a human donor who had recovered from COVID-19.

A few counts support this clonotype. The chain uses TRBV24-1 and TRBJ2-2, with D possibly being TRBD1 (6 bases). Germline values: CDR1 KGHDR, CDR2 SFDVKD. Trimming removed 4 bases at V and 9 bases at J, with 14 bases between. This CDR3 has 14 amino acids. The CDR3 is CATSEAGVTRELFF. Written as DNA, the CDR3 is TGTGCCACCAGTGAGGCAGGGGTCACAAGGGAGCTGTTTTTT.

The chain recombines TRBV20-1 with TRBJ2-5; D not certain. Trimming took 0 bases from V and 6 from J, leaving 11 bases between them. The germline V gene encodes CDR1 DFQATT and CDR2 SNEGSKA (reference sequence). This CDR3 is 13 amino acids long. CDR3 sequence (DNA): TGCAGTGCTAGAGATATCCAGGCCAAGACCCAGTACTTC. Protein sequence: CSARDIQAKTQYF.

The chain combines TRBV7-8 with TRBJ1-2; weak D call: TRBD1 (5 bases). Germline CDR1 and CDR2: SGHVS and FQNEAQ. The CDR3 is 15 residues long. Deletions cut 1 base from V and 6 bases from J, with 15 bases between. In nucleotides, the CDR3 is TGTGCCAGCAGCTTAGACAGGATGGGTACGCATGGCTACACCTTC. This gives the protein CASSLDRMGTHGYTF.

This chain connects TRBV7-3 to TRBJ2-1, with 8 bases fitting TRBD2. The CDR3 covers 16 residues. CDR1 and CDR2 (germline): SGHTA, FQGTGA. J gave up 9 bases and V 1 base, and 11 bases lay outside the gene matches. For the CDR3, the DNA is TGTGCCAGCAGCTTAAGGGCTGGGGCGGGAGGAAGTGAGCAGTTCTTC. This sequence encodes CASSLRAGAGGSEQFF.

The CDR3 region has the DNA TGTGCCTGGGGACTGGGGGGGACCACCTACAATGAGCAGTTCTTC. This gives the protein CAWGLGGTTYNEQFF. The chain employs TRBV30 and TRBJ2-1; 7 bases fit TRBD2. The CDR3 totals 15 residues. Germline trimming cut 5 bases from V and 2 bases from J; bases unmatched to any gene: 9. Germline CDR1 reads GTSNPN; CDR2 reads SVGIG (reference sequence).

The V call is TRBV1, the J call TRBJ1-2; no DNA check was done on the table's D call, TRBD1. TRBV1 is listed as a pseudogene. CDR3 length equals 17 residues. CDR3: CTSSQYYLGTPNYGYTF. In DNA form, the CDR3 reads TGCACCAGCAGCCAATATTACCTCGGGACGCCCAACTATGGCTACACCTTC.

This chain uses TRBV6-1 with TRBJ1-5; D gene unclear. Deletions cut 1 base from V and 4 bases from J, with 5 bases between. This CDR3 has 13 amino acids. From germline, CDR1 is MNHNS and CDR2 SASEGT. This CDR3 reads CASSEVPNQPQHF. The CDR3 DNA reads TGTGCCAGCAGTGAAGTCCCTAATCAGCCCCAGCATTTT.

V and J are TRBV6-1 and TRBJ2-2; 10 positions match TRBD1. The V gene's germline CDR1 is MNHNS and CDR2 SASEGT. Unmatched junction bases numbered 6, after V lost 7 bases and J lost 1 base. The CDR3 spans 16 residues. CDR3 nucleotide sequence: TGTGCCAGCACTGACAGGGGGCTCTTGAACACCGGGGAGCTGTTTTTT. Its translation: CASTDRGLLNTGELFF.